Presented here are 27 T cell receptor beta chains from one specimen sequenced in a study of OX40 agonist ivuxolimab in advanced cancers. The data were produced by immunoSEQ multiplex PCR, yet TCRdb's version contains in-frame clones alone and is incomplete. The data hold around 90,000 clones, with around nine tenths observed a single time. Sequenced material: CD4+ or CD8+ T cells sorted from blood, taken in a trial of the OX40 agonist ivuxolimab. These receptors originate from an adult with an advanced solid tumor such as melanoma, head and neck, liver or kidney cancer.

Only one count was recorded for this clone. This chain joins TRBV7-9 and TRBJ1-2; maybe TRBD1 (5 bases). The germline V gene encodes CDR1 SEHNR and CDR2 FQNEAQ (reference sequence). Trimming took off 0 bases at V and 1 base at J, with 12 bases between the two ends. The CDR3 runs 16 residues. This chain's CDR3 is CASSLARGVDNYGYTF. The CDR3 DNA is TGTGCCAGCAGCTTAGCGCGAGGGGTGGATAACTATGGCTACACCTTC.

As concerns this clone: This sample includes further DNA sequences coding for the same CDR3. The rearrangement uses TRBV7-2 and TRBJ2-5; 8 bases match TRBD2. The J segment lost 4 bases and the V segment lost 2 bases, leaving 0 bases of the junction unmatched. The germline V gene encodes CDR1 SGHTA and CDR2 FQGNSA. The CDR3 loop spans 13 amino acids. The CDR3 DNA reads as TGTGCCAGCAGCTTACTAGCGGGAGAGACCCAGTACTTC. Its translation: CASSLLAGETQYF.

This clone was counted a single time. V usage is TRBV5-4 and J usage is TRBJ2-1; no clear D. The V end was cut by 5 bases, the J end by 10 bases, with 13 bases between. The CDR3 covers 12 residues. Germline lookup yields CDR1 SGHNT and CDR2 YYREEE (reference sequence). CDR3 amino acids: CASRARPGEQFF. As DNA, the CDR3 is TGTGCCAGCAGAGCCCGACCCGGGGAGCAGTTCTTC.

The chain joins TRBV11-2 to TRBJ2-5, with 8 bases aligning to TRBD1. The germline V gene encodes CDR1 SGHAT and CDR2 FQNNGV. The J segment lost 5 bases and the V segment lost 5 bases, leaving 10 bases of the junction unmatched. This CDR3 is 15 amino acids long. In DNA, the CDR3 is TGTGCCAGCAGCAAACCGCAGGGGGCTGGGGAGACCCAGTACTTC. Translating it yields CASSKPQGAGETQYF.

The V gene is TRBV19, the J gene TRBJ1-1, with 8 bases fitting TRBD1. The CDR3 sequence is 12 residues long. In germline, CDR1 is LNHDA, CDR2 SQIVND (reference sequence). V was clipped by 9 bases and J by 3 bases; unmatched bases: 3. The CDR3, as DNA: TGTGCCAGCCGGACAGGGTACACTGAAGCTTTCTTT. Protein sequence: CASRTGYTEAFF.

The rearrangement links TRBV10-3 to TRBJ2-1; tentative D call: TRBD2 (5 bases). Germline loops: CDR1 ENHRY, CDR2 SYGVKD. The V gene lost 4 bases and the J gene lost 6 bases, with 10 bases spanning the gap. The CDR3 contains 13 residues. CDR3 region: CAISVDYRNEQFF. The CDR3, as DNA: TGTGCCATCAGTGTTGACTACCGCAATGAGCAGTTCTTC.

The chain is built from TRBV19 and TRBJ2-5; D is ambiguous. The germline gives CDR1 LNHDA, CDR2 SQIVND (reference sequence). Trimming shortened V by 7 bases and J by 1 base, and 13 bases separated the two germline ends. The CDR3 has 14 amino acids. As DNA, the CDR3 is TGTGCCAGTACCCCGTTTCACGGCCAAGAGACCCAGTACTTC. Translating gives CASTPFHGQETQYF. Supplemented by reference TRBV19 and TRBJ2-5, the full variable domain reads DGGITQSPKYLFRKEGQNVTLSCEQNLNHDAMYWYRQDPGQGLRLIYYSQIVNDFQKGDIAEGYSVSREKKESFPLTVTSAQKNPTAFYLCASTPFHGQETQYFGPGTRLLVL.

The J gene is TRBJ2-1, the V gene TRBV4-3; a possible D gene is TRBD2 (5 bases). The CDR3 length is 16 residues. Trimming stripped 1 base from V and 0 bases from J, with 10 bases between. CDR1 and CDR2 (germline): LGHNA, YSLEER. This chain's CDR3 is CASSQGRASSYNEQFF. In DNA, the CDR3 is TGCGCCAGCAGCCAAGGGCGGGCGAGCTCCTACAATGAGCAGTTCTTC.

The V gene is TRBV1, the J gene TRBJ1-6. TRBV1 is a pseudogene. This CDR3 contains 14 residues. The CDR3 bases are TGCACCAGCAGCCAGGGTCCGCATTACTCACCCCTCCACTTT. Translated: CTSSQGPHYSPLHF.

The chain joins TRBV5-1 to TRBJ2-7; D may correspond to TRBD1 or TRBD2 (6 bases each). CDR3 size: 12 residues. V lost 8 bases and J 5 bases, leaving 14 bases between the germline ends. Germline CDR1 SGHRS, CDR2 YFSETQ. CDR3 in DNA: TGCGCCAGTTCGACAGGAGGGAACGAGCAGTACTTC. Translated: CASSTGGNEQYF. Full variable domain (missing parts from reference TRBV5-1 and TRBJ2-7): KAGVTQTPRYLIKTRGQQVTLSCSPISGHRSVSWYQQTPGQGLQFLFEYFSETQRNKGNFPGRFSGRQFSNSRSEMNVSTLELGDSALYLCASSTGGNEQYFGPGTRLTVT.

For this clone: Because the CDR3's place on the DNA is in doubt, the DNA is left out and the CDR3 is given as listed by TCRdb. The CDR3 sequence: CASSFAPGSGRPYEQYF. The chain recombines TRBV12-1 with TRBJ2-7; the table assigns TRBD2, which was not confirmed against the DNA. TRBV12-1 is listed as a pseudogene. The CDR3 has 17 amino acids, counting both end residues.

This clone has just one count. J is TRBJ2-7 and V is TRBV18; no firm D call. Germline-derived CDR1 and CDR2 are KGHSH and LQKENI. V was clipped by 2 bases and J by 0 bases, with 11 bases between them. CDR3 size: 15 residues. CDR3 bases: TGTGCCAGCTCACCAGGAACGGGCAGCTCCTACGAGCAGTACTTC. It is translated as CASSPGTGSSYEQYF.

The J gene is TRBJ2-3, the V gene TRBV7-9, with D possibly matching TRBD2 (6 bases). The CDR3 has 16 residues. Germline CDR1 is SEHNR and CDR2 is FQNEAQ (reference sequence). Trimming took off 5 bases at V and 4 bases at J, with 19 bases between the two ends. The CDR3, as DNA: TGTGCCAGCAGCAACACAGGCGGAGGGCTAGCAGATACGCAGTATTTT. This encodes CASSNTGGGLADTQYF.

The J gene is TRBJ1-4, the V gene TRBV2; D gene unclear. The V end was cut by 6 bases, the J end by 8 bases, with 10 bases between. Germline-derived CDR1 and CDR2 are SNHLY and FYNNEI. The CDR3 loop spans 12 amino acids. The CDR3 region is CASSRAKEKLFF. The CDR3 DNA follows: TGTGCCAGCAGCCGGGCAAAGGAAAAACTGTTTTTT.

The chain couples TRBV18 to TRBJ2-1; 9 nucleotides agree with TRBD2. Germline V CDR1 and CDR2: KGHSH, LQKENI. V lost 3 bases and J lost 7; bases outside the gene matches: 7. This CDR3 contains 15 residues. CDR3 region: CASSPGGRAWNEQFF. The CDR3 nucleotides are TGTGCCAGCTCACCGGGCGGGAGGGCCTGGAATGAGCAGTTCTTC.

This clone showed up just once. The rearrangement uses TRBV5-5 and TRBJ2-6; TRBD1 is a possible D gene (5 bases). Trimming stripped 5 bases from V and 0 bases from J, with 9 bases between. CDR1 and CDR2 from the germline V gene are SGHKS and YYEKEE (reference sequence). CDR3 size: 15 residues. The CDR3 DNA follows: TGTGCCAGCAGTGGAACAGGCTCTGGGGCCAACGTCCTGACTTTC. Translated, it gives CASSGTGSGANVLTF.

The chain couples TRBV6-5 to TRBJ1-1, with 7 bases that match TRBD1. Per germline, CDR1 MNHEY and CDR2 SVGAGI. This CDR3 is 12 amino acids long. With 6 bases clipped from V and 7 bases from J, the junction kept 5 bases outside the gene matches. CDR3 in DNA: TGTGCCAGCAGCCGACAGGGATTTGAAGCTTTCTTT. Translating gives CASSRQGFEAFF.

The chain links TRBV2 to TRBJ1-2; D call uncertain. CDR3 length: 13 amino acids. In germline, CDR1 is SNHLY, CDR2 FYNNEI. The V gene lost 8 bases and the J gene lost 4 bases, with 14 bases spanning the gap. CDR3 loop: CASGSRALYGYTF. In DNA form, the CDR3 reads TGTGCCAGCGGATCGAGGGCCCTCTATGGCTACACCTTC.

The chain couples TRBV5-1 to TRBJ2-1, with D unclear. The germline gives CDR1 SGHRS, CDR2 YFSETQ. V dropped 4 bases and J dropped 4 bases, with 3 bases sitting between them. The CDR3 has 11 amino acids. CDR3 sequence: CASSDYNEQFF. The CDR3, as DNA: TGCGCCAGCAGCGATTACAATGAGCAGTTCTTC.

This clone was seen a few times. The rearrangement links TRBV14 to TRBJ1-2, with D unclear. Germline-derived CDR1 and CDR2 are SGHDN and FVKESK. This CDR3 contains 15 residues. V gave up 4 bases and J gave up 0 bases, with 12 bases separating them. In nucleotides, the CDR3 is TGTGCCAGCAGCCCCTTAAGCCTGCCTAACTATGGCTACACCTTC. This translates into CASSPLSLPNYGYTF.

The chain links TRBV11-2 to TRBJ2-1, with D perhaps being TRBD1 or TRBD2 (5 bases each). The CDR3 extends over 12 amino acids. From germline, CDR1 is SGHAT and CDR2 FQNNGV. V was clipped by 7 bases and J by 8 bases, with 12 bases between them. The CDR3 DNA follows: TGTGCCAGCAAGAGGGACGGGGATGAGCAGTTCTTC. Translating gives CASKRDGDEQFF.

This clone was seen only once. The V call is TRBV5-5, the J call TRBJ1-5; no firm D call. Germline V lookup: CDR1 SGHKS, CDR2 YYEKEE (reference sequence). V shed 6 bases and J shed 1 base, with 11 bases lying between them. This CDR3 has 14 residues. This CDR3 reads CASMVGVSNQPQHF. The CDR3 coding sequence is TGTGCCAGCATGGTGGGCGTCAGCAATCAGCCCCAGCATTTT. Using reference TRBV5-5 and TRBJ1-5 for the parts outside the CDR3, the full variable domain is DAGVTQSPTHLIKTRGQQVTLRCSPISGHKSVSWYQQVLGQGPQFIFQYYEKEERGRGNFPDRFSARQFPNYSSELNVNALLLGDSALYLCASMVGVSNQPQHFGDGTRLSIL.

DNA for the CDR3: TGTGCCAGCAGCTGGGACAGGGATAGCACCGGGGAGCTGTTTTTT. Amino acid sequence: CASSWDRDSTGELFF. The gene calls are TRBV6-6 and TRBJ2-2; 9 positions match TRBD1. Per the germline V gene, CDR1 is MNHNY and CDR2 is SVGAGI (reference sequence). J was trimmed by 4 bases and V by 6 bases; bases with no gene match: 6. The length of the CDR3 is 15 residues.

The rearrangement joins TRBV4-1 to TRBJ2-5; maybe TRBD2 (5 bases). The V end was cut by 7 bases, the J end by 4 bases, with 16 bases between. The CDR3 consists of 14 residues. In germline, CDR1 is MGHRA, CDR2 YSYEKL. The CDR3 spells CASTPSIGRETQYF. CDR3 DNA: TGCGCCAGCACCCCAAGTATAGGGAGAGAGACCCAGTACTTC.

The chain has TRBV6-5 and TRBJ2-7, with TRBD2 matching 10 bases. J lost 5 bases, V lost 3 bases, and 4 bases had no gene match. There are 14 residues in the CDR3. Germline V gives CDR1 MNHEY, CDR2 SVGAGI. The CDR3 spells CASSYDSGRNEQYF. The CDR3 nucleotides read TGTGCCAGCAGTTATGATAGCGGGAGGAACGAGCAGTACTTC.

This chain uses TRBV6-5 with TRBJ1-6, with TRBD1 as a possible D gene (5 bases). Per the germline V gene, CDR1 is MNHEY and CDR2 is SVGAGI. Trimming pared 3 bases from V and 10 bases from J, leaving 13 bases between. CDR3 length: 14 amino acids. The CDR3 protein is CASSYLGVSSPLHF. CDR3 in DNA: TGTGCCAGCAGTTATCTAGGGGTTAGCTCACCCCTCCACTTT.

The chain links TRBV28 to TRBJ1-1; no clear D. The ends were cut back, 2 bases at V and 1 base at J, with 11 bases in the middle. Germline V gene sequence: CDR1 MDHEN, CDR2 SYDVKM. There are 15 residues in the CDR3. CDR3 nucleotides: TGTGCCAGCAGTTTAAGCGGGTTGGGGAACACTGAAGCTTTCTTT. Encoded protein: CASSLSGLGNTEAFF. Complete variable domain (other parts from reference TRBV28 and TRBJ1-1): DVKVTQSSRYLVKRTGEKVFLECVQDMDHENMFWYRQDPGLGLRLIYFSYDVKMKEKGDIPEGYSVSREKKERFSLILESASTNQTSMYLCASSLSGLGNTEAFFGQGTRLTVV.